These 31 T cell receptor beta chains originate from one sample sequenced in a study of a mutant IDH1 vaccine in newly diagnosed glioma. Time point defined: week 23, last vaccination. Vaccination used 300 ug of mutant IDH1 20-mer peptide per dose, with topical imiquimod. Sequencing used immunoSEQ multiplex PCR; TCRdb keeps in-frame clones, though not all of them. The repertoire includes about 56,000 clones, 85% to 90% of them detected once, and about 1.4% sits in the top ten. Their target antigens are unknown. The source material was PBMCs, sampled from a glioma patient whose treatment included an IDH1 peptide vaccine. These receptors originate from a middle-aged man with glioma.

The chain employs TRBV13 and TRBJ2-7; D is perhaps TRBD1 or TRBD2 (5 bases each). The CDR3 is 14 residues long. Trimming cost V 3 bases and J 7 bases, with 16 bases left between them. Germline assignment: CDR1 PRHDT and CDR2 FYEKMQ (reference sequence). This CDR3 reads CASSLGTPDREQYF. The CDR3 DNA reads TGTGCCAGCAGCTTGGGGACCCCCGACAGAGAGCAGTACTTC.

The chain couples TRBV27 to TRBJ2-5; D remains ambiguous. V was trimmed by 7 bases and J by 5 bases, leaving 5 bases between them. This CDR3 is 10 amino acids long. Germline values: CDR1 MNHEY, CDR2 SMNVEV (reference sequence). CDR3 nucleotides: TGTGCCAGCATGTTCGAGACCCAGTACTTC. Translated, it gives CASMFETQYF.

This chain uses TRBV5-4 with TRBJ1-6, with TRBD1 matching over 8 bases. This CDR3 is built from 15 residues. Germline-derived CDR1 and CDR2 are SGHNT and YYREEE (reference sequence). The ends lost 4 bases at V and 9 bases at J; junction bases unmatched: 9. This chain's CDR3 is CASSREDRAVSPLHF. CDR3 DNA: TGTGCCAGCAGCCGGGAGGACAGGGCTGTTTCACCCCTCCACTTT.

The V call is TRBV7-2, the J call TRBJ1-5, with D uncertain. The CDR3 is 14 residues long. Germline V gives CDR1 SGHTA, CDR2 FQGNSA. The V and J ends lost 1 base and 8 bases respectively, with 12 bases between them. The CDR3 sequence: CASSLGSIWEPQHF. The CDR3 nucleotides are TGTGCCAGCAGCTTAGGCTCGATTTGGGAGCCCCAGCATTTT.

This chain uses TRBV7-3 with TRBJ2-7; TRBD2 is a possible D gene (6 bases). The length of the CDR3 is 14 residues. The V end lost 2 bases, the J end lost 1 base, and 9 bases lay between the germline ends. In germline, CDR1 is SGHTA, CDR2 FQGTGA. CDR3 DNA sequence: TGTGCCAGCAGCTTAGGGGGGATATCCTACGAGCAGTACTTC. Amino acid sequence: CASSLGGISYEQYF.

CDR3 sequence reads: CASSPGGAAFHYEQFF. CDR3 bases: TGCGCCAGCAGCCCGGGTGGGGCAGCATTCCATTATGAGCAGTTCTTC. The chain is built from TRBV5-1 and TRBJ2-1, with a weak D call TRBD1 (5 bases). The CDR3 sequence is 16 residues long. Looked up from germline, CDR1 is SGHRS and CDR2 is YFSETQ. V gave up 4 bases and J gave up 8 bases, with 22 bases separating them.

V usage is TRBV6-6 and J usage is TRBJ1-1; possible D gene TRBD1, 5 bases. CDR1 and CDR2 from the germline V gene are MNHNY and SVGAGI (reference sequence). The V gene lost 0 bases and the J gene lost 7 bases, with 15 bases spanning the gap. The CDR3 consists of 15 residues. In DNA, the CDR3 is TGTGCCAGCAGTTACTCGATAGTCCTGGGGGGTGAAGCTTTCTTT. Translated, it gives CASSYSIVLGGEAFF.

The chain is built from TRBV9 and TRBJ2-5; D might be TRBD2 (7 bases). The ends were cut back, 0 bases at V and 4 bases at J, with 13 bases in the middle. Germline CDR1 is SGDLS and CDR2 is YYNGEE. The CDR3 loop spans 15 amino acids. The CDR3 bases are TGTGCCAGCAGCGTAGTTGGGGGGGGCGCAGAGACCCAGTACTTC. Protein product: CASSVVGGGAETQYF.

The CDR3 sequence is CASSPGGGRASYEQYF. CDR3 nucleotides: TGTGCCAGTAGCCCAGGAGGGGGCAGGGCCTCCTACGAGCAGTACTTC. V usage is TRBV19 and J usage is TRBJ2-7, with TRBD1 as a possible D gene (7 bases). The CDR3 is 16 amino acids. CDR1 and CDR2 from the germline V gene are LNHDA and SQIVND (reference sequence). V was cut by 6 bases and J by 0 bases, with 18 bases left in between.

The chain couples TRBV28 to TRBJ1-2; 10 bases map to TRBD1. This CDR3 region has 15 residues. CDR1 and CDR2 from the germline V gene are MDHEN and SYDVKM. J gave up 3 bases and V 7 bases, and 8 bases lay outside the gene matches. CDR3 DNA: TGTGCCAGCACCCTCCGGGACAGGGGTGACTATGGCTACACCTTC. Its protein is CASTLRDRGDYGYTF.

J is TRBJ1-4 and V is TRBV5-8; no reliable D call. This CDR3 contains 14 residues. Germline values: CDR1 SGHTS, CDR2 YDEGEE. V was cut by 0 bases and J by 8 bases, with 11 bases left in between. The CDR3 DNA reads TGTGCCAGCAGCTTGGTCGTGGACCGAGAAAAACTGTTTTTT. Its translation: CASSLVVDREKLFF. Together with reference TRBV5-8 and TRBJ1-4, the CDR3 gives the full variable domain: EAGVTQSPTHLIKTRGQQATLRCSPISGHTSVYWYQQALGLGLQFLLWYDEGEERNRGNFPPRFSGRQFPNYSSELNVNALELEDSALYLCASSLVVDREKLFFGSGTQLSVL.

This rearrangement joins TRBV6-6 to TRBJ1-5, with TRBD1 identical over 7 bases. With 0 bases clipped from V and 6 bases from J, the junction kept 5 bases outside the gene matches. Germline V gene data show CDR1 as MNHNY and CDR2 as SVGAGI (reference sequence). This CDR3 comprises 15 residues. The CDR3 sequence: CASSYSQGTGQPQHF. The CDR3 DNA reads TGTGCCAGCAGTTACTCACAGGGGACCGGTCAGCCCCAGCATTTT.

This clone was seen only once. The chain carries TRBV27 and TRBJ1-2, with TRBD1 identical over 7 bases. This CDR3 spans 15 amino acids. Germline trimming cut 4 bases from V and 4 bases from J; bases unmatched to any gene: 9. CDR1 and CDR2 (germline): MNHEY, SMNVEV (reference sequence). CDR3 sequence reads: CASSSQGGLGYGYTF. CDR3 DNA sequence: TGTGCCAGCAGTTCCCAAGGGGGCTTGGGCTATGGCTACACCTTC.

V gene TRBV4-2 combines with J gene TRBJ2-7; 10 nucleotides align to TRBD1. Germline V lookup: CDR1 LGHNA, CDR2 YNFKEQ. This CDR3 is built from 15 residues. The junction had 3 bases not matched to a gene; V was cut back by 1 base and J by 3 bases. The DNA of the CDR3 is TGTGCCAGCAGCCAAGCCGACAGGGGGCTCTACGAGCAGTACTTC. Translated: CASSQADRGLYEQYF.

The J gene is TRBJ2-5, the V gene TRBV5-1; 7 nucleotides match TRBD2. The ends lost 2 bases at V and 3 bases at J; junction bases unmatched: 7. The germline V gene encodes CDR1 SGHRS and CDR2 YFSETQ. CDR3 length: 15 residues. CDR3 nucleotide sequence: TGCGCCAGCAGCTTTAGCCGGGGGGTGGAAGAGACCCAGTACTTC. Amino acid sequence: CASSFSRGVEETQYF.

The rearrangement links TRBV28 to TRBJ2-7, with 7 nucleotides matching TRBD2. With 8 bases clipped from V and 2 bases from J, the junction kept 9 bases outside the gene matches. Looked up from germline, CDR1 is MDHEN and CDR2 is SYDVKM. The CDR3 has 14 residues. The CDR3 reads CASEGQGGTYEQYF. In nucleotides, the CDR3 is TGTGCCAGCGAAGGGCAGGGAGGGACCTACGAGCAGTACTTC.

The chain carries TRBV27 and TRBJ2-7; 10 bases agree with TRBD2. Germline assignment: CDR1 MNHEY and CDR2 SMNVEV (reference sequence). This CDR3 comprises 13 residues. With 4 bases clipped from V and 4 bases from J, the junction kept 1 base outside the gene matches. In nucleotides, the CDR3 is TGTGCCAGCAGTTCGACTAGCGGGTACGAGCAGTACTTC. Translating it yields CASSSTSGYEQYF.

This rearrangement joins TRBV19 to TRBJ2-2; 9 bases map to TRBD1. This CDR3 has 14 residues. Trimming removed 7 bases from V and 6 bases from J; junction bases left unmatched: 6. From germline, CDR1 is LNHDA and CDR2 SQIVND (reference sequence). The CDR3 protein is CASTNRGRAGELFF. CDR3 bases: TGTGCCAGTACAAACAGGGGGCGGGCCGGGGAGCTGTTTTTT.

V and J are TRBV18 and TRBJ1-1; D is undetermined. Germline CDR1 KGHSH, CDR2 LQKENI. With 5 bases removed from V and 8 bases from J, the gap between germline ends came to 12 bases. The CDR3 sequence is 12 residues long. In nucleotides, the CDR3 is TGTGCCAGCTCAGCATTGTTCCTCGAAGCTTTCTTT. Translated, it gives CASSALFLEAFF.

The rearrangement links TRBV18 to TRBJ1-3; 7 nucleotides align to TRBD1. Per germline, CDR1 KGHSH and CDR2 LQKENI. The V and J ends lost 6 bases and 4 bases, in that order; junction bases with no gene match: 9. The CDR3 runs to 15 residues. The CDR3 nucleotides read TGTGCCAGCTCTCCCGACAGGGCTTCCGGAAACACCATATATTTT. It is translated as CASSPDRASGNTIYF.

This sequence joins TRBV7-9 and TRBJ1-1; TRBD1 is a possible D gene (5 bases). CDR3 size: 13 residues. V was shortened by 8 bases and J by 1 base, with 11 bases between the two germline ends. CDR1 and CDR2 from the germline V gene are SEHNR and FQNEAQ (reference sequence). The CDR3 DNA follows: TGTGCCAGCGGCCCGGGGGGGAACACTGAAGCTTTCTTT. It yields the protein CASGPGGNTEAFF. Looking up the rest from reference TRBV7-9 and TRBJ1-1 gives the full variable domain: DTGVSQNPRHKITKRGQNVTFRCDPISEHNRLYWYRQTLGQGPEFLTYFQNEAQLEKSRLLSDRFSAERPKGSFSTLEIQRTEQGDSAMYLCASGPGGNTEAFFGQGTRLTVV.

The chain links TRBV7-9 to TRBJ2-7, with TRBD1 identical over 12 bases. CDR3 length equals 16 residues. Per the germline V gene, CDR1 is SEHNR and CDR2 is FQNEAQ (reference sequence). V dropped 1 base and J dropped 5; count of bases not matched to a gene: 6. DNA of the CDR3: TGTGCCAGCAGCTTAGTGTCGGGACAGGGGGCCCACGAGCAGTACTTC. It codes for CASSLVSGQGAHEQYF.

The chain couples TRBV4-2 to TRBJ2-7, with D perhaps matching TRBD1 (6 bases). This CDR3 spans 14 amino acids. CDR1 and CDR2 from the germline V gene are LGHNA and YNFKEQ. V lost 2 bases to trimming and J lost 0 bases, with 8 bases between them. CDR3 region: CASSQTGSSYEQYF. The CDR3 nucleotides read TGTGCCAGCAGCCAAACAGGGAGCTCCTACGAGCAGTACTTC.

This chain connects TRBV19 to TRBJ2-1; weak D call: TRBD1 (6 bases). The germline V gene has CDR1 LNHDA and CDR2 SQIVND (reference sequence). The CDR3 length is 16 residues. V lost 7 bases and J lost 0, with 16 bases in between. The CDR3 sequence is CASTSLMGASYNEQFF. Here the CDR3 DNA reads TGTGCCAGTACCTCTCTCATGGGGGCCTCCTACAATGAGCAGTTCTTC.

This sequence joins TRBV7-8 and TRBJ2-7; weak D call: TRBD2 (6 bases). CDR3 length: 15 amino acids. CDR1 SGHVS and CDR2 FQNEAQ come from the germline V gene. V was pared by 2 bases and J by 2 bases, with 13 bases between. In DNA form, the CDR3 reads TGTGCCAGCAGCTTAAGAGAGGCGGGGACCTACGAGCAGTACTTC. This gives the protein CASSLREAGTYEQYF.

The chain recombines TRBV5-6 with TRBJ1-5; 9 nucleotides agree with TRBD1. Germline CDR1 SGHDT, CDR2 YYEEEE. This CDR3 has 15 residues. With 7 bases clipped from V and 4 bases from J, the junction kept 9 bases outside the gene matches. CDR3 residues: CASGRQGTGNQPQHF. The CDR3 nucleotides are TGTGCCAGCGGAAGACAAGGGACAGGGAATCAGCCCCAGCATTTT.

This sequence joins TRBV5-1 and TRBJ2-1; D unresolved. V lost 2 bases and J lost 6, with 9 bases in between. The CDR3 consists of 13 residues. The germline V gene encodes CDR1 SGHRS and CDR2 YFSETQ. The CDR3 is CASSFSKGNEQFF. The DNA of the CDR3 is TGCGCCAGCAGCTTCTCAAAGGGCAATGAGCAGTTCTTC.

The genes are TRBV5-8 and TRBJ2-5; 9 bases map to TRBD1. V was pared by 2 bases and J by 5 bases, with 4 bases of the junction left unmatched. Looked up from germline, CDR1 is SGHTS and CDR2 is YDEGEE. CDR3 length: 14 amino acids. Written as DNA, the CDR3 is TGTGCCAGCAGCTTACCGGGACAGGGTGAGACCCAGTACTTC. Protein: CASSLPGQGETQYF.

This chain joins TRBV5-3 and TRBJ2-7; possible D gene TRBD2, 6 bases. TRBV5-3 is an ORF; its function is uncertain. This CDR3 is built from 16 residues. Trimming removed 6 bases from V and 7 bases from J, with 26 bases in between. CDR3 nucleotides: TGTGCCAGAATCCCCGGGGAAGGGACCTTCGGGGGTGAGCAGTACTTC. Its protein is CARIPGEGTFGGEQYF.

The chain links TRBV7-2 to TRBJ1-2, with 9 positions matching TRBD1. CDR1 is SGHTA and CDR2 is FQGNSA in the germline V gene. V was clipped by 2 bases and J by 7 bases; unmatched bases: 11. This CDR3 has 16 amino acids. The CDR3 protein is CASSLWGDRVVGGYTF. CDR3 DNA sequence: TGTGCCAGCAGCTTATGGGGGGACAGGGTGGTCGGTGGCTACACCTTC.

The V gene is TRBV29-1, the J gene TRBJ2-5, with 13 bases matching TRBD2. Trimming took 3 bases from V and 5 from J; bases not matched to a gene: 6. This CDR3 contains 15 residues. Germline loops: CDR1 SQVTM, CDR2 ANQGSEA. In DNA, the CDR3 is TGCAGCGTTGACGGACTAGCGGGAGATAGGGAGACCCAGTACTTC. Amino acids: CSVDGLAGDRETQYF. Combining the CDR3 with reference TRBV29-1 and TRBJ2-5 gives the whole variable domain SAVISQKPSRDICQRGTSLTIQCQVDSQVTMMFWYRQQPGQSLTLIATANQGSEATYESGFVIDKFPISRPNLTFSTLTVSNMSPEDSSIYLCSVDGLAGDRETQYFGPGTRLLVL.